This paragraph reports one TCR beta chain. This receptor's antigen is unknown. Base-call qualities are not available, and no considerably larger clone is one nucleotide away. Germline trimming amounts to 1 base on V and 5 bases on J, with 11 as the count of junction bases outside the gene matches. The CDR3 goes from the cysteine to the phenylalanine over 18 residues. Only the CDR3 portion is preserved as DNA: 54 bases, with reading frame beginning at the first base. CDR1 and CDR2, per the germline V gene, are MGHRA and YSYEKL. This sample is part of a study of blood T cell repertoires in COVID-19 (dated by TCRdb to 2019 to 2021). Context from the whole study: The collaborator samples originated in the United States, Italy and Spain and spanned the acute and convalescent phases of COVID-19. The repertoires were released in a freely available public database meant as a resource for research on the immune response to SARS-CoV-2. HLA class I and class II types, where available, came from metadata supplied by the sample provider rather than from assay-based typing. The material from the prospective study consisted of cDNA or gDNA derived from T cells, B-cell-depleted T cells, or PBMCs. Sample metadata almost always included a de-identified subject ID, COVID-19 status, age in years and sex. Subjects who had been exposed to COVID-19, were actively infected with it, or had recovered from it provided the deeply sampled blood TCRbeta repertoires that made up the dataset. Samples came from the ongoing ImmuneRACE study (first 160 participants) plus 1,254 subjects from 6 global collaborators.

TCRbeta CDR3 regions were amplified from genomic DNA by means of the immunoSEQ Assay, a bias-controlled multiplex PCR. In the paper's pipeline: The number of nucleated cells in each sample was estimated from the amplification of reference gene primers within the assay. To quantify the absolute abundance of each unique TCRbeta CDR3 rearrangement, sequence reads were collapsed and filtered. Productive Simpson clonality was computed per sample as the square root of Simpson's diversity index over productive rearrangements. TCRdb's version of the immuneACCESS table is confined to in-frame rearrangements and falls short of the full clone set. An unresolved V gene accounts for under half of the shortfall where checked; the remainder is of unknown origin. V and J calls and clone size are those listed in that table; D and trimming were worked out from the DNA. Here the sample has approximately 300,000 clones; approximately 90% occur a single time. About 4.2% of the sample goes to the ten largest clones.

Here is what the overall study found, with its caveats: How much clinical and demographic metadata was included differed by source and by participant, and the metadata was provided uncurated.

Enrolling through a virtual design, the prospective study's participants ranged in age from roughly 18 to 95 years and lived across 24 United States geographic areas. Cohort assignment in the prospective study relied on participant-reported clinical history from a screening survey and a study questionnaire. Exposed participants had been in contact, within 2 weeks of entering the study, with a person who had a PCR-confirmed or clinician-diagnosed case of COVID-19. In the prospective study, mobile phlebotomists collected whole blood, serum and a nasopharyngeal or oropharyngeal swab from each participant. Additional blood draws and questionnaires over an approximately two-month period could optionally be provided by prospective study participants. Before DNA extraction, prospective study blood samples were shipped either frozen or at room temperature.

Here the chain combines TRBV4-1 and TRBJ1-6; TRBD1 agrees with 7 junctional bases. The origin of this receptor is a woman younger than 45 who had been exposed to COVID-19. The sample taken for sequencing was PBMCs or T cells enriched from blood (not recorded which). The CDR3 reads as follows: CASSQGATPTGDNSPLHF. The DNA reads TGCGCCAGCAGCCAAGGGGCCACCCCCACAGGGGATAATTCACCCCTCCACTTT.